The rows below give T cell receptor beta chains drawn from one sample of a study of shared clonotypes between healthy human individuals. Repertoires were generated with immunoSEQ multiplex PCR, while TCRdb's copy carries only in-frame clones and drops some. The table shows roughly 2 million clones, with about 95% occurring only once. Sequencing was carried out using naive CD8+ T cells sorted from blood. The receptors come from a young man in good health. Both conserved end residues are part of each CDR3. Rows may omit the clone size; those that give it use once, few, many or a size class.

clone size	J gene	CDR3 length	V gene	CDR3 protein
once	TRBJ2-1	14	TRBV10-1	CASSASGRGYEQFF
.	TRBJ2-2	15	TRBV13	CASSLGLTSTGELFF
.	TRBJ2-2	15	TRBV10-1	CASSPAQGGFGELFF
.	TRBJ2-7	13	TRBV6-1	CASSEGFSYEQYF
.	TRBJ2-1	19	TRBV5-1	CASSLQGLAGGPAYNEQFF
.	TRBJ2-1	14	TRBV27	CASHLQGSYNEQFF
.	TRBJ2-5	14	TRBV28	CASSLTTPRETQYF
.	TRBJ1-1	13	TRBV30	CAWSVIIGAEAFF
.	TRBJ2-7	15	TRBV13	CASSLETGEIIEQYF
.	TRBJ2-7	16	TRBV2	CASSEAPGGGWSEQYF
.	TRBJ2-7	14	TRBV2	CASMGGTSGDEQYF
.	TRBJ2-3	14	TRBV15	CATSRVGTADTQYF
.	TRBJ2-7	14	TRBV5-6	CASSYPTGKDEQYF
.	TRBJ1-1	13	TRBV11-2	CASSVGGDTEAFF
.	TRBJ2-7	15	TRBV4-1	CASSQEGIPSYEQYF
.	TRBJ1-2	14	TRBV15	CATSPGEGSYGYTF
.	TRBJ2-7	12	TRBV27	CASSSDRLLQYF
.	TRBJ2-7	14	TRBV27	CASSSGLAVYEQYF
.	TRBJ1-1	12	TRBV30	CAWSQLNTEAFF
.	TRBJ2-5	15	TRBV19	CASSTVTGFQETQYF
.	TRBJ1-5	15	TRBV27	CASSLLGNSNQPQHF
.	TRBJ1-1	15	TRBV7-9	CASSPLVGGGAEAFF
few	TRBJ2-3	15	TRBV7-9	CASSPGVGSGDTQYF
.	TRBJ2-1	13	TRBV28	CASSLIEGHEQFF
once	TRBJ2-5	15	TRBV9	CASSAGQLIQETQYF
.	TRBJ2-2	16	TRBV27	CASSLLGPLNTGELFF
.	TRBJ2-5	15	TRBV15	CATSRVDTFQETQYF
.	TRBJ2-1	14	TRBV9	CASSVGAGTPLQFF
.	TRBJ2-7	15	TRBV11-2	CASSLAVTSYDEQYF
once	TRBJ2-5	12	TRBV7-9	CASHSVRETQYF
.	TRBJ2-7	13	TRBV30	CAWSYRGAYEQYF
.	TRBJ2-1	15	TRBV6-5	CASSPGPSLYNEQFF
.	TRBJ1-2	16	TRBV28	CASRTGTATRTYGYTF
.	TRBJ2-3	17	TRBV11-2	CASSLLAGGLGTDTQYF
.	TRBJ2-3	16	TRBV28	CASRGVRTDAPDTQYF
.	TRBJ2-3	14	TRBV29-1	CSVETSGGTDTQYF
.	TRBJ2-7	15	TRBV6-6	CASSPGLAHSYEQYF
.	TRBJ2-3	16	TRBV6-6	CASRGRIGTNPDTQYF
.	TRBJ2-1	15	TRBV5-1	CASSLRESSYNEQFF
.	TRBJ2-1	16	TRBV7-9	CASSFMSAVNYNEQFF
.	TRBJ1-2	12	TRBV11-2	CASSFTGTGYTF
.	TRBJ2-1	11	TRBV6-5	CASSSGGEQFF
.	TRBJ2-3	13	TRBV6-5	CATAPGVRDTQYF
.	TRBJ1-1	14	TRBV7-9	CASSLEAFDTEAFF
.	TRBJ1-1	15	TRBV5-1	CASSLEQVGIPEAFF
.	TRBJ2-5	17	TRBV14	CASSQAIAGGEDGTQYF
once	TRBJ1-1	16	TRBV7-6	CASSFLTGEFLTEAFF
.	TRBJ2-1	17	TRBV28	CASSSVEGIDSYNEQFF
once	TRBJ2-2	15	TRBV21-1	CASSPWLAYTGELFF
.	TRBJ2-5	13	TRBV28	CASSFTGGETQYF
.	TRBJ1-4	16	TRBV5-6	CASSIRTGWDNEKLFF
.	TRBJ1-2	12	TRBV19	CASGQGSHGYTF
.	TRBJ1-6	14	TRBV25-1	CASSLTGFRSPLHF
.	TRBJ2-1	17	TRBV7-9	CASSLEGTEVSYNEQFF
.	TRBJ2-7	13	TRBV15	CATSRDRADEQYF